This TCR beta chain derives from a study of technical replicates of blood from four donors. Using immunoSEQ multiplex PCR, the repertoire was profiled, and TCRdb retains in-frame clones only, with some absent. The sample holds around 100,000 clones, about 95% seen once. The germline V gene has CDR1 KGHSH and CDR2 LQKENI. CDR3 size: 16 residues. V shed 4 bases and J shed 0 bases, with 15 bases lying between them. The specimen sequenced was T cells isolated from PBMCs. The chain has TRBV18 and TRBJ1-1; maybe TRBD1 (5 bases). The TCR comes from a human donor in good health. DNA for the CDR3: TGTGCCAGCTCACTGGAGGCCCGGGGGATGAACACTGAAGCTTTCTTT. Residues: CASSLEARGMNTEAFF.